This TCR beta chain was recorded in a study of T-cell reconstitution after alpha-beta-depleted transplantation in children. CDR3 length equals 13 residues. Trimming took off 6 bases at V and 7 bases at J, with 12 bases between the two ends. Preparing the TCRbeta library involved the use of unique molecular identifiers. MiXCR, run by TCRdb on the PCR reads, gives a single entry per CDR3 protein. The sample has around 52,000 distinct CDR3 sequences, around 5.9% seen once. The chain carries TRBV12-3 or TRBV12-4 and TRBJ1-4, with D possibly matching TRBD1 (6 bases). This TCR came from a female patient between 2 and 15 years old who had a stem cell transplant for aplastic anemia, so the T cells may come from the graft donor. The sequencing used PBMCs, mostly from graft donor cells, collected 60 days after TCRalphabeta/CD19-depleted stem cell transplant. The CDR3 nucleotides are TGTGCCAGCAGCCAGGGGTCGGGTGAAAAACTGTTTTTT. Residues: CASSQGSGEKLFF.